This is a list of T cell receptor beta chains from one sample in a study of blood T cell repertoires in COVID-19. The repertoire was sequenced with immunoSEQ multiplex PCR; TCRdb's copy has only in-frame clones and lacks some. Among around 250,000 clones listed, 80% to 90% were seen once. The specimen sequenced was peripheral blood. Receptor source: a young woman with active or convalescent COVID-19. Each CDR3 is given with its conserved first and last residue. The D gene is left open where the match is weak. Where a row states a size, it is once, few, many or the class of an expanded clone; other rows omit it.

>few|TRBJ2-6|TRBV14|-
CASSQDGGLSGANVLTF
TGTGCCAGCAGCCAAGATGGTGGGCTCTCTGGGGCCAACGTCCTGACTTTC
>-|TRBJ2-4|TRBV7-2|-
CASSLSGLVAIQYF
TGTGCCAGCAGCCTCTCTGGACTGGTTGCCATTCAGTACTTC
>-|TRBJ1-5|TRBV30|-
CAWSDGVSQPQHF
TGTGCCTGGAGTGACGGGGTTAGCCAGCCCCAGCATTTT
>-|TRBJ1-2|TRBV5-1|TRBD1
CASRLGQGYDYGYTF
TGCGCCAGCAGACTGGGACAGGGGTATGACTATGGCTACACCTTC
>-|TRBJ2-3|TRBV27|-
CASSLSLTDTQYF
TGTGCCAGTTCGTTGAGTCTCACAGATACGCAGTATTTT
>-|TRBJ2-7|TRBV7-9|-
CASSLAGGNEQYF
TGTGCCAGCAGCTTAGCGGGGGGTAACGAGCAGTACTTC
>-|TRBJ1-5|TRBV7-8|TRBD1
CASSLTGGYSQPQHF
TGTGCCAGCAGCTTGACAGGGGGCTATAGTCAGCCCCAGCATTTT
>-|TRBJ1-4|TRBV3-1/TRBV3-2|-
CASSLRQREKLFF
TGTGCCAGCAGCCTCCGACAGCGTGAAAAACTGTTTTTT
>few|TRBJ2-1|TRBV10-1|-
CASSVGTDNEQFF
TGCGCCAGCAGCGTAGGGACTGACAATGAGCAGTTCTTC
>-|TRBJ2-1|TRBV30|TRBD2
CAWSFALAGGSVEQFF
TGTGCCTGGAGTTTTGCCCTAGCGGGGGGTTCGGTTGAGCAGTTCTTC
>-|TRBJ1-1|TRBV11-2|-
CASSLDLGAKEAFF
TGTGCCAGCAGCTTAGATCTGGGGGCGAAGGAAGCTTTCTTT
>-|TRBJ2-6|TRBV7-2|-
CASSLGGGANVLTF
TGTGCCAGCAGCTTAGGAGGGGGGGCCAACGTCCTGACTTTC
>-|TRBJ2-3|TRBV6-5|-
CSSSLTDTQYF
TGTAGTAGCTCCCTCACAGATACGCAGTATTTT
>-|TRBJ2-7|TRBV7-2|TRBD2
CASSPPGRGGYEQYF
TGTGCCAGCAGCCCCCCCGGGCGGGGGGGCTACGAGCAGTACTTC
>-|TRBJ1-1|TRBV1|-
CTSSQEEDLNTEAFF
TGCACCAGCAGCCAAGAGGAGGACCTGAACACTGAAGCTTTCTTT
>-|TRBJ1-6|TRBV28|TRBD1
CASKPGQALYNSPLHF
TGTGCCAGCAAACCGGGACAGGCTCTTTATAATTCACCCCTCCACTTT
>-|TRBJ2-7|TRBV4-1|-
CASSQAGDFYEQYF
TGCGCCAGCAGCCAAGCCGGGGACTTCTACGAGCAGTACTTC
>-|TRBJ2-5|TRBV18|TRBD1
CASSPRTGKEETQYF
TGTGCCAGCTCACCCCGGACAGGGAAGGAAGAGACCCAGTACTTC
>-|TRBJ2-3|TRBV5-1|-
CASSPQVDTDTQYF
TGCGCCAGCAGCCCGCAGGTTGACACAGATACGCAGTATTTT
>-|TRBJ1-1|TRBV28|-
CASSLETGQNTEAFF
TGTGCCAGCAGTTTGGAGACAGGACAGAACACTGAAGCTTTCTTT
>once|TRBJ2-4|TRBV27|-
CASSPSWGDGAKNIQYF
TGTGCCAGCAGTCCGTCTTGGGGCGATGGGGCCAAAAACATTCAGTACTTC
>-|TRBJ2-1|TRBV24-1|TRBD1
CATSGRGRGNEQFF
TGTGCCACTTCCGGCAGGGGGCGTGGGAATGAGCAGTTCTTC
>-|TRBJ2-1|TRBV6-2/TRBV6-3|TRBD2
CASSREAGSSYNEQFF
TGTGCCAGCAGTCGCGAAGCGGGGAGCTCCTACAATGAGCAGTTCTTC
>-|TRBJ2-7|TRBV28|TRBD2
CASRRGGKYEQYF
TGTGCCAGCAGACGGGGGGGGAAGTACGAGCAGTACTTC